What follows are 10 T cell receptor beta chains derived from one specimen sequenced in a study of blood T cell repertoires in COVID-19. Only in-frame clones appear in the TCRdb table, and some are missing; sequencing was by immunoSEQ multiplex PCR. The data contain over 55,000 clones, 82% of them seen just once; the ten biggest clones take up roughly 15%. The sample comprised peripheral blood. All receptors derive from a woman at least 80 years old with acute or convalescent COVID-19.

The gene calls are TRBV11-2 and TRBJ2-5; no firm D call. The CDR3 has 15 amino acids. The V end was cut by 0 bases, the J end by 0 bases, with 8 bases between. CDR1 SGHAT and CDR2 FQNNGV come from the germline V gene. The CDR3 protein is CASSLDWLDQETQYF. CDR3 sequence (DNA): TGTGCCAGCAGCTTAGATTGGCTGGACCAAGAGACCCAGTACTTC. The entire variable domain, with the rest obtained from reference TRBV11-2 and TRBJ2-5, is as follows: EAGVAQSPRYKIIEKRQSVAFWCNPISGHATLYWYQQILGQGPKLLIQFQNNGVVDDSQLPKDRFSAERLKGVDSTLKIQPAKLEDSAVYLCASSLDWLDQETQYFGPGTRLLVL.

The chain carries TRBV7-9 and TRBJ2-5; D possibly corresponds to TRBD1 (5 bases). From germline, CDR1 is SEHNR and CDR2 FQNEAQ (reference sequence). The CDR3 runs to 14 residues. Deletions cut 2 bases from V and 5 bases from J, with 12 bases between. This CDR3 reads CASSLTQGRETQYF. CDR3 sequence (DNA): TGTGCCAGCAGCTTAACTCAGGGAAGGGAGACCCAGTACTTC.

This chain connects TRBV29-1 to TRBJ2-7; weak D call: TRBD1 (6 bases). There are 12 residues in the CDR3. Trimming took 4 bases from V and 3 from J, leaving 10 bases between them. CDR1 and CDR2 (germline): SQVTM, ANQGSEA. The CDR3 loop is CSVVVGGYEQYF. Here the CDR3 DNA reads TGCAGCGTTGTGGTAGGGGGCTACGAGCAGTACTTC.

The V gene is TRBV6-2 or TRBV6-3, the J gene TRBJ2-7; 14 positions agree with TRBD2. This CDR3 contains 15 residues. V lost 5 bases and J lost 3; bases outside the gene matches: 3. Germline V lookup: CDR1 MNHEY, CDR2 SVGEGT. In DNA form, the CDR3 reads TGTGCCAGCAGTCCCGGACTAGCGGGAGGCTACGAGCAGTACTTC. It codes for CASSPGLAGGYEQYF.

The chain combines TRBV4-1 with TRBJ2-1; TRBD2 aligns across 11 bases. The CDR3 is 18 amino acids. V shed 4 bases and J 0 bases; nucleotides not matched to a gene: 8. CDR1 and CDR2 (germline): MGHRA, YSYEKL. The CDR3 sequence is CASSLETSGASSYNEQFF. The CDR3 coding sequence is TGCGCCAGCAGCCTGGAGACTAGCGGGGCGAGCTCCTACAATGAGCAGTTCTTC.

Comment on this clone: The sample holds other DNA sequences that translate to the same CDR3. The chain employs TRBV5-4 and TRBJ2-1; TRBD2 matches 11 bases. Looked up from germline, CDR1 is SGHNT and CDR2 is YYREEE (reference sequence). The junction had 8 bases not matched to a gene; V was cut back by 3 bases and J by 0 bases. This CDR3 contains 18 residues. The CDR3 region has the DNA TGTGCCAGCAGCTCCGGGACTAGCGGTACCAGCTCCTACAATGAGCAGTTCTTC. As protein: CASSSGTSGTSSYNEQFF.

The CDR3 sequence is CASSPLTGGTNEKLFF. CDR3 nucleotide sequence: TGTGCCAGCTCACCACTGACCGGGGGAACTAATGAAAAACTGTTTTTT. The chain recombines TRBV18 with TRBJ1-4, with D possibly matching TRBD1 (5 bases). The CDR3 covers 16 residues. Germline-derived CDR1 and CDR2 are KGHSH and LQKENI. Trimming shortened V by 1 base and J by 1 base, and 10 bases separated the two germline ends.

The chain links TRBV11-2 to TRBJ2-1, with D possibly matching TRBD2 (6 bases). The length of the CDR3 is 19 residues. The ends were cut back, 5 bases at V and 5 bases at J, with 28 bases in the middle. Germline V gene data show CDR1 as SGHAT and CDR2 as FQNNGV. CDR3 nucleotides: TGTGCCAGCAGCCCCCCCTTCGGCAGGCGCGGGGTCGGCAACAATGAGCAGTTCTTC. This encodes CASSPPFGRRGVGNNEQFF.

The genes are TRBV19 and TRBJ2-5; the match to TRBD2 covers 11 bases. CDR1 and CDR2 from the germline V gene are LNHDA and SQIVND (reference sequence). This CDR3 comprises 14 residues. V shed 3 bases and J 4 bases; nucleotides not matched to a gene: 1. The CDR3 nucleotides are TGTGCCAGTAGTATCGGACTAGCGGGAGAGACCCAGTACTTC. It yields the protein CASSIGLAGETQYF.

The chain joins TRBV28 to TRBJ1-1; 8 bases are a match to TRBD1. With 5 bases clipped from V and 6 bases from J, the junction kept 14 bases outside the gene matches. This CDR3 has 16 residues. Germline V gives CDR1 MDHEN, CDR2 SYDVKM. CDR3 sequence: CASSPGTGGNGAEAFF. The CDR3 coding sequence is TGTGCCAGCAGTCCAGGGACAGGCGGAAACGGGGCTGAAGCTTTCTTT. The whole variable domain, filled in from reference TRBV28 and TRBJ1-1, reads DVKVTQSSRYLVKRTGEKVFLECVQDMDHENMFWYRQDPGLGLRLIYFSYDVKMKEKGDIPEGYSVSREKKERFSLILESASTNQTSMYLCASSPGTGGNGAEAFFGQGTRLTVV.